This record looks at one T cell receptor beta chain sequence and its context. No cognate antigen has been identified for it. No base quality information exists; no much larger clone differs at one position. This sample was included in a study of blood T cell repertoires in COVID-19 (TCRdb year 2020). As for the study more broadly: The collaborator samples originated in the United States, Italy and Spain and spanned the acute and convalescent phases of COVID-19. Nearly every sample came with metadata listing a de-identified subject ID, COVID-19 status, age in years and sex. The prospective study material was composed of cDNA or gDNA derived from T cells, B-cell-depleted T cells, or PBMCs. The repertoires were released in a freely available public database intended as a resource for research on the immune response to SARS-CoV-2. Samples were obtained from the ongoing ImmuneRACE study (first 160 participants) and from some 1,300 subjects provided by 6 global collaborators. Deeply sampled blood TCRbeta repertoires from subjects exposed to, actively infected with, or recovered from COVID-19 were included in the dataset. Where available, HLA class I and class II types were obtained from metadata supplied by the sample provider rather than from assay-based typing.

The collaborating institutions used their own protocols to collect whole blood in K2EDTA tubes. For TCRbeta analysis, collaborators shipped samples in one of three forms: frozen whole blood, isolated PBMCs, or DNA extracted from either of those sample types. The CDR3 starts with the cysteine, ends with the phenylalanine, and has 15 residues. The retained sequence is limited to the CDR3, 45 bases, with the frame set at the first base. V is cut by 4 bases and J by 6 bases, and the space between the germline ends is 20 bases. Taken from the germline V gene (reference sequence), the CDR1 and CDR2 loops are SGHNT and YYREEE. TCRbeta CDR3 regions were amplified from genomic DNA by means of the immunoSEQ Assay, a bias-controlled multiplex PCR. In the paper's pipeline: Nucleated cell counts per sample were estimated from amplification of reference gene primers within the assay. To quantify the absolute abundance of each unique TCRbeta CDR3 rearrangement, sequence reads were collapsed and filtered. Productive Simpson clonality was computed per sample as the square root of Simpson's diversity index over productive rearrangements. This immuneACCESS table, as held by TCRdb, lists in-frame sequences with V and J called but not all clones. Of the missing ones, under half trace to an unresolved V gene in checked studies; the others have no known cause. That table gives V, J and clone size, and the DNA gave D and trimming. This sample lists some 80,000 clones; about three quarters were detected once. 20% of the sample is held by the ten biggest clonotypes.

What the work shows at the level of the full study, not this receptor alone: How much clinical and demographic metadata was included differed by source and by participant, and the metadata was provided uncurated.

The V and J genes are TRBV5-4 and TRBJ2-7; TRBD1 might be the D gene, on 6 matching bases. The source is a woman aged 80 or older with active or convalescent COVID-19. The specimen sequenced was peripheral blood. This receptor carries the CDR3 CASSGGSAVVGEQYF. The nucleotides read TGTGCCAGCAGCGGGGGCTCAGCGGTGGTAGGCGAGCAGTACTTC.